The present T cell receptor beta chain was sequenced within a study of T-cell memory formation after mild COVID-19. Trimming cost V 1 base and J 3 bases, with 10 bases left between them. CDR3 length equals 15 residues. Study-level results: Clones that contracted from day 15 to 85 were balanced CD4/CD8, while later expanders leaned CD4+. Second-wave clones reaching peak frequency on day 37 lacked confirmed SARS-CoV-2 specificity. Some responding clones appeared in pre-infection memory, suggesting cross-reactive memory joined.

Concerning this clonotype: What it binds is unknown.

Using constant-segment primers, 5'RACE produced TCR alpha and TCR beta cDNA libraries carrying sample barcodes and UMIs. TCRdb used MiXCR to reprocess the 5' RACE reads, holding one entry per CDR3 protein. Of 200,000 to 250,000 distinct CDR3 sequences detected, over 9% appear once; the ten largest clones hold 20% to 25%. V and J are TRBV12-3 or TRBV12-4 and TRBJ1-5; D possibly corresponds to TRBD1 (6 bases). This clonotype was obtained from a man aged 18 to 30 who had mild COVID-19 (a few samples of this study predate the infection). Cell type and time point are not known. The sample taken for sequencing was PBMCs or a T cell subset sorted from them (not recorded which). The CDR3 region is CASSLGRTDNQPQHF. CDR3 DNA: TGTGCCAGCAGTTTAGGAAGGACAGACAATCAGCCCCAGCATTTT.